This passage covers 27 T cell receptor beta chains from one sample sequenced in a study of blood T cell repertoires in COVID-19. The assay was immunoSEQ multiplex PCR, and TCRdb's table has in-frame clones only and misses some. The table shows about 14,000 clones, with about 83% occurring only once. The sequencing input was peripheral blood. The receptors were sampled from a human donor with active COVID-19. The donor label of this sample is uncertain.

The chain employs TRBV6-6 and TRBJ2-1; TRBD2 matches at 8 bases. CDR1 and CDR2 from the germline V gene are MNHNY and SVGAGI (reference sequence). Losses at the gene ends were 6 bases for V and 3 bases for J; bases not matched to a gene: 7. The CDR3 sequence is 15 residues long. CDR3 coding DNA: TGTGCCAGCAGCCCTACCGGGACTAGCTACAATGAGCAGTTCTTC. Protein product: CASSPTGTSYNEQFF.

V usage is TRBV23-1 and J usage is TRBJ2-1, with a weak D call TRBD1 (6 bases). TRBV23-1 is labeled an ORF, and its function is uncertain. Trimming stripped 3 bases from V and 2 bases from J, with 17 bases between. This CDR3 is 17 amino acids long. CDR3 in DNA: TGCGCCAGCAGTCACCACGCCGGGACAACAACCTACAATGAGCAGTTCTTC. Protein sequence: CASSHHAGTTTYNEQFF.

V and J are TRBV6-6 and TRBJ1-5; no reliable D call. This CDR3 region has 14 residues. With 3 bases removed from V and 6 bases from J, the gap between germline ends came to 12 bases. Germline values: CDR1 MNHNY, CDR2 SVGAGI (reference sequence). CDR3 amino acids: CASSYRGEPQPQHF. CDR3 DNA sequence: TGTGCCAGCAGTTATCGGGGAGAGCCTCAGCCCCAGCATTTT.

The V and J genes are TRBV2 and TRBJ1-2; 7 bases agree with TRBD1. CDR1 and CDR2 (germline): SNHLY, FYNNEI. CDR3 size: 14 residues. The V and J ends lost 8 bases and 5 bases, in that order; junction bases with no gene match: 11. The CDR3 nucleotides are TGTGCCAGCGTCGGCGTGGAGGGGGCGTATGGCTACACCTTC. It translates to CASVGVEGAYGYTF.

The chain is built from TRBV18 and TRBJ1-5; D remains ambiguous. V lost 4 bases to trimming and J lost 4 bases, with 5 bases between them. The germline CDR1 and CDR2 sequences are KGHSH and LQKENI. The length of the CDR3 is 12 residues. DNA for the CDR3: TGTGCCAGCTCACGGAGGAATCAGCCCCAGCATTTT. It specifies CASSRRNQPQHF.

The chain combines TRBV2 with TRBJ2-3; TRBD2 matches 7 bases. Germline V lookup: CDR1 SNHLY, CDR2 FYNNEI. V shed 6 bases and J 2 bases; nucleotides not matched to a gene: 11. This CDR3 has 16 amino acids. Written as DNA, the CDR3 is TGTGCCAGCAGCCGGAGCGGGGCCGCACACACAGATACGCAGTATTTT. Encoded protein: CASSRSGAAHTDTQYF. Full variable domain (rest looked up from reference TRBV2 and TRBJ2-3): EPEVTQTPSHQVTQMGQEVILRCVPISNHLYFYWYRQILGQKVEFLVSFYNNEISEKSEIFDDQFSVERPDGSNFTLKIRSTKLEDSAMYFCASSRSGAAHTDTQYFGPGTRLTVL.

The J gene is TRBJ1-2, the V gene TRBV11-2, with D perhaps TRBD1 (6 bases). Per the germline V gene, CDR1 is SGHAT and CDR2 is FQNNGV. The CDR3 is 15 residues long. V lost 7 bases, J lost 3 bases, and 18 bases lay in between. The CDR3 DNA reads as TGTGCCAGCACCTCATCGCCGGGGGGCTACTATGGCTACACCTTC. Translation gives CASTSSPGGYYGYTF.

This clone was seen once. The chain carries TRBV7-3 and TRBJ1-1; D call uncertain. The CDR3 extends over 16 amino acids. CDR1 and CDR2 (germline): SGHTA, FQGTGA. Between the trimmed V and J ends, which lost 2 bases and 4 bases, there was a span of 17 bases. The CDR3 protein is CASSLGFGFTGTEAFF. The CDR3 coding sequence is TGTGCCAGCAGCTTAGGATTCGGGTTCACGGGCACTGAAGCTTTCTTT.

This chain links TRBV21-1 with TRBJ2-7; whether TRBD1, the table's D call, matches the DNA was not checked. TRBV21-1 is given as a pseudogene. The CDR3 totals 17 residues. The CDR3 here is CASSKESHRDRVDEQYF. CDR3 nucleotides: TGTGCCAGCAGCAAAGAATCGCACAGGGACAGGGTTGACGAGCAGTACTTC.

This chain connects TRBV19 to TRBJ1-1, with D possibly being TRBD1 (5 bases). Looked up from germline, CDR1 is LNHDA and CDR2 is SQIVND (reference sequence). The CDR3 runs 13 residues. With 10 bases removed from V and 4 bases from J, the gap between germline ends came to 16 bases. For the CDR3, the DNA is TGTGCCACTTCGACAGTTCGAGGCACTGAAGCTTTCTTT. It codes for CATSTVRGTEAFF.

This clone came up a few times. The chain couples TRBV27 to TRBJ1-1; the D gene is possibly TRBD1 (5 bases). V lost 3 bases and J 1 base, leaving 6 bases between the germline ends. The CDR3 is 13 residues long. Germline CDR1 and CDR2: MNHEY and SMNVEV (reference sequence). This chain's CDR3 is CASSFDRNTEAFF. CDR3 in DNA: TGTGCCAGCAGTTTCGACAGGAACACTGAAGCTTTCTTT.

This sequence joins TRBV6-2 or TRBV6-3 and TRBJ2-7, with D perhaps matching TRBD2 (6 bases). The CDR3 has 13 amino acids. Germline V gives CDR1 MNHEY, CDR2 SVGEGT. The V end lost 5 bases, the J end lost 3 bases, and 11 bases lay between the germline ends. As DNA, the CDR3 is TGTGCCAGCAGTGAGACGGGACTCTACGAGCAGTACTTC. Its protein is CASSETGLYEQYF.

This chain connects TRBV5-1 to TRBJ2-1; 8 nucleotides match TRBD1. CDR3 size: 16 residues. CDR1 is SGHRS, CDR2 YFSETQ, per germline. Losses at the gene ends were 1 base for V and 6 bases for J; bases not matched to a gene: 9. The CDR3 loop reads CASSLSPGQGSNEQFF. The CDR3 nucleotides are TGCGCCAGCAGCTTGTCCCCTGGACAGGGAAGCAATGAGCAGTTCTTC.

This clone was detected only a few times. The chain uses TRBV27 and TRBJ1-3; D unclear. This CDR3 contains 10 residues. V shed 7 bases and J shed 16 bases, with 14 bases lying between them. Germline-derived CDR1 and CDR2 are MNHEY and SMNVEV (reference sequence). The CDR3 here is CASNRPQAYF. DNA of the CDR3: TGTGCCAGCAACCGACCCCAGGCGTATTTT.

CDR3 region: CASSISGVTYEQYF. CDR3 coding DNA: TGTGCCAGTAGTATAAGCGGGGTCACCTACGAGCAGTACTTC. The rearrangement joins TRBV19 to TRBJ2-7; 7 bases map to TRBD2. CDR3 length equals 14 residues. V gave up 2 bases and J gave up 2 bases; unmatched junction bases: 3. Germline assignment: CDR1 LNHDA and CDR2 SQIVND (reference sequence).

This chain connects TRBV11-2 to TRBJ2-2; a possible D gene is TRBD2 (5 bases). This CDR3 is built from 15 residues. The ends were cut back, 4 bases at V and 6 bases at J, with 15 bases in the middle. CDR1 SGHAT and CDR2 FQNNGV come from the germline V gene. CDR3 amino acids: CASSSRGFGAGELFF. The CDR3 DNA follows: TGTGCCAGCAGCTCACGCGGGTTTGGGGCCGGGGAGCTGTTTTTT.

A single count supports this clone. The chain has TRBV7-6 and TRBJ2-7, with D uncertain. Between the trimmed V and J ends, which lost 5 bases and 6 bases, there was a span of 14 bases. In germline, CDR1 is SGHVS, CDR2 FNYEAQ. CDR3 length: 13 amino acids. The CDR3 reads CASSEVTIGEQYF. Written as DNA, the CDR3 is TGTGCCAGCAGCGAGGTAACTATTGGCGAGCAGTACTTC.

The CDR3 DNA reads TGTGCCAGCAGCAAAGACTTGGTTAGAGAGGTATCCCACTATAATTCACCCCTCCACTTT. Translating gives CASSKDLVREVSHYNSPLHF. J is TRBJ1-6 and V is TRBV21-1. TRBV21-1 represents a pseudogene. CDR3 length equals 20 residues.

The chain links TRBV28 to TRBJ2-5; possible D gene TRBD2, 6 bases. Germline V gives CDR1 MDHEN, CDR2 SYDVKM. Trimming left V 10 bases short and J 2 bases short, with 11 bases between. The CDR3 covers 12 residues. CDR3 DNA sequence: TGTGCCACCACGCGGGATCAAGAGACCCAGTACTTC. Translating gives CATTRDQETQYF. Based on the CDR3 plus reference TRBV28 and TRBJ2-5, the full variable domain is DVKVTQSSRYLVKRTGEKVFLECVQDMDHENMFWYRQDPGLGLRLIYFSYDVKMKEKGDIPEGYSVSREKKERFSLILESASTNQTSMYLCATTRDQETQYFGPGTRLLVL.

The chain links TRBV7-2 to TRBJ2-7; TRBD1 is a possible D gene (6 bases). V lost 1 base to trimming and J lost 5 bases, with 15 bases between them. Per germline, CDR1 SGHTA and CDR2 FQGNSA. CDR3 length equals 15 residues. The CDR3 here is CASSLVLGAKDEQYF. The CDR3 region has the DNA TGTGCCAGCAGCTTAGTTCTGGGGGCTAAAGACGAGCAGTACTTC.

V and J are TRBV4-1 and TRBJ2-7, with 8 positions matching TRBD1. This CDR3 has 14 amino acids. V lost 4 bases and J lost 4; bases outside the gene matches: 6. From germline, CDR1 is MGHRA and CDR2 YSYEKL. The CDR3 nucleotides read TGCGCCAGCAGCCGGGACAGGAGCCGATACGAGCAGTACTTC. Translation gives CASSRDRSRYEQYF.

V is TRBV24-1 and J is TRBJ2-1, with D hard to call. Germline V lookup: CDR1 KGHDR, CDR2 SFDVKD. This CDR3 is 11 amino acids long. V lost 10 bases and J 5 bases, leaving 8 bases between the germline ends. Written as DNA, the CDR3 is TGTGCCACGCAACTCGACAATGAGCAGTTCTTC. Residues: CATQLDNEQFF.

The chain links TRBV6-6 to TRBJ2-3; 9 positions agree with TRBD1. Germline V CDR1 and CDR2: MNHNY, SVGAGI (reference sequence). CDR3 length equals 15 residues. With V trimmed by 7 bases and J by 4 bases, 9 bases remained unmatched. In nucleotides, the CDR3 is TGTGCCAGCACCCCTGGGGACAGGGCCGCAGATACGCAGTATTTT. This sequence encodes CASTPGDRAADTQYF.

The CDR3 sequence is CASSLEGTSVSTDTQYF. The CDR3 DNA sequence: TGCGCCAGCAGCTTGGAGGGGACTAGCGTGAGCACAGATACGCAGTATTTT. This rearrangement joins TRBV5-1 to TRBJ2-3; 10 bases are a match to TRBD2. The CDR3 length is 17 residues. J lost 0 bases, V lost 0 bases, and 4 bases had no gene match. Germline V gene lookup returns CDR1 SGHRS and CDR2 YFSETQ.

The rearrangement uses TRBV5-4 and TRBJ2-1, with TRBD1 matching over 8 bases. Germline V gene sequence: CDR1 SGHNT, CDR2 YYREEE (reference sequence). The junction had 10 bases not matched to a gene; V was cut back by 6 bases and J by 5 bases. The CDR3 extends over 15 amino acids. The CDR3: CASTYPTGVDNEQFF. The DNA for the CDR3 is TGTGCCAGCACCTACCCGACAGGGGTAGACAATGAGCAGTTCTTC.

The rearrangement links TRBV2 to TRBJ1-1; maybe TRBD1 (5 bases). Germline-derived CDR1 and CDR2 are SNHLY and FYNNEI. CDR3 length: 13 residues. Trimming cost V 5 bases and J 3 bases, with 10 bases left between them. The CDR3 DNA reads TGTGCCAGCAGTAGTCGCAGGGACACTGAAGCTTTCTTT. Translation: CASSSRRDTEAFF.

This rearrangement joins TRBV3-1 (or the pseudogene TRBV3-2) to TRBJ2-7; D gene uncertain. The germline V and J ends were trimmed by 3 bases and 4 bases, with 4 bases remaining between them. The CDR3 sequence is 11 residues long. CDR1 and CDR2 from the germline V gene are LGHDT and YNNKEL (reference sequence). The CDR3 sequence: CASSHSYEQYF. The CDR3 DNA reads as TGTGCCAGCAGCCATTCTTACGAGCAGTACTTC.